The rows below give T cell receptor beta chains drawn from one sample of a study of T cell responses to AZD1222 COVID-19 vaccine. The data were produced by immunoSEQ multiplex PCR, yet TCRdb's version contains in-frame clones alone and is incomplete. The sample has 100,000 to 150,000 clones, approximately 90% seen once. Sequences were derived from peripheral blood, sampled on day 0 of AZD1222 vaccination. These receptors came from an adult in good health. CDR3s include the opening cysteine and the closing phenylalanine or tryptophan. D genes are given only for firm matches. Clone size is given for some rows only: seen once, a few or many times, or a class if the clone is expanded.

j_gene,v_gene,abundance,d_gene,CDR3aa,CDR3nt
TRBJ2-7,TRBV18,-,-,CASSPQGGARGYEQYF,TGTGCCAGCTCACCCCAAGGGGGAGCCAGGGGCTACGAGCAGTACTTC
TRBJ1-1,TRBV27,once,-,CASSVWGVNTEAFF,TGTGCCAGCAGCGTATGGGGAGTGAACACTGAAGCTTTCTTT
TRBJ1-1,TRBV5-4,-,-,CASSPPRAMNTEAFF,TGTGCCAGCAGCCCCCCCAGAGCCATGAACACTGAAGCTTTCTTT
TRBJ1-2,TRBV2,-,TRBD1,CASSERDRVTF,TGTGCCAGCAGTGAGCGGGACAGGGTAACCTTC
TRBJ2-5,TRBV19,-,-,CASSMRFFSGETQYF,TGTGCCAGTAGTATGCGTTTTTTTTCGGGAGAGACCCAGTACTTC
TRBJ2-2,TRBV18,-,-,CASSPAGVGNGELFF,TGTGCCAGCTCACCAGCCGGTGTGGGAAACGGGGAGCTGTTTTTT
TRBJ2-7,TRBV24-1,-,-,CATSNGDEQYF,TGTGCCACCAGCAATGGAGACGAGCAGTACTTC
TRBJ2-1,TRBV6-2/TRBV6-3,-,-,CASSWTISSEQFF,TGTGCCAGCAGTTGGACTATCTCCTCTGAGCAGTTCTTC
TRBJ2-2,TRBV27,few,TRBD1,CASSFSAPGQGNANTGELFF,TGTGCCAGCAGTTTTTCGGCTCCGGGACAGGGGAACGCGAACACCGGGGAGCTGTTTTTT
TRBJ1-3,TRBV21-1,few,-,CACTRPMSSVENTIYF,TGTGCCTGTACCAGGCCGATGTCCTCCGTGGAAAACACCATATATTTT
TRBJ1-5,TRBV7-2,-,-,CASSLFLVGQGGNQPQHF,TGTGCCAGCAGCTTATTTCTTGTGGGGCAGGGAGGCAATCAGCCCCAGCATTTT
TRBJ1-5,TRBV3-1/TRBV3-2,-,-,CASSQMGQPQHF,TGTGCCAGCAGCCAGATGGGTCAGCCCCAGCATTTT
TRBJ2-7,TRBV7-8,-,-,CASSSFSSYEQYF,TGTGCCAGCAGCTCTTTTTCTTCCTACGAGCAGTACTTC
TRBJ2-5,TRBV27,-,-,CASSPTRDVTQYF,TGTGCCAGCAGCCCTACTAGAGATGTGACCCAGTACTTC
TRBJ2-2,TRBV7-6,-,TRBD1,CASSLGDARQGEPGELFF,TGTGCCAGCAGCTTGGGCGACGCGAGACAGGGAGAGCCCGGGGAGCTGTTTTTT